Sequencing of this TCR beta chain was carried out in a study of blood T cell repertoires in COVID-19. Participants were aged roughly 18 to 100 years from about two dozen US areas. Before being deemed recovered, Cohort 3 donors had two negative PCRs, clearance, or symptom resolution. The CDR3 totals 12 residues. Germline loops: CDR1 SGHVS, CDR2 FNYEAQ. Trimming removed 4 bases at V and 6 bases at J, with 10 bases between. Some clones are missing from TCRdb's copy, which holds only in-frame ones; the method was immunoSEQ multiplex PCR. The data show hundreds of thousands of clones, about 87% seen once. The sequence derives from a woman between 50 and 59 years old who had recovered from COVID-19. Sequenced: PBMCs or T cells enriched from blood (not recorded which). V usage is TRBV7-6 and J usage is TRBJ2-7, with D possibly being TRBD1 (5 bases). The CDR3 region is CASSSQGREQYF. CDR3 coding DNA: TGTGCCAGCAGCTCCCAGGGTCGCGAGCAGTACTTC.